Listed here are 29 T cell receptor beta chains from one sample, sequenced in a study of identical twins. TCRdb re-called the 5' RACE reads with MiXCR, one entry per CDR3 protein. The table includes roughly 770,000 distinct CDR3 sequences, roughly 18% detected once. These same data were also listed under a study on T cells expressing NK-cell markers.

Specimen: PBMCs. The receptor set was obtained from a woman between 18 and 29 years old in good health.

This clonotype occurred a few times. The chain uses TRBV10-1 and TRBJ2-5; 8 nucleotides align to TRBD2. Germline trimming cut 6 bases from V and 7 bases from J; bases unmatched to any gene: 10. The germline CDR1 and CDR2 sequences are WNHNN and SYGVQD (reference sequence). The CDR3 loop spans 14 amino acids. CDR3 sequence reads: CASSSGSPGGTQYF. The CDR3 region has the DNA TGCGCCAGCAGCAGCGGGAGCCCGGGGGGGACCCAGTACTTC.

This clonotype was recorded many times. The rearrangement links TRBV5-1 to TRBJ2-7; TRBD1 might be the D (5 bases). Per germline, CDR1 SGHRS and CDR2 YFSETQ. The CDR3 is 14 amino acids. V lost 2 bases to trimming and J lost 0 bases, with 9 bases between them. The CDR3 DNA follows: TGCGCCAGCAGCTTACAGGCCAGCTCCTACGAGCAGTACTTC. Translating it yields CASSLQASSYEQYF.

The rearrangement links TRBV7-9 to TRBJ2-5; D is uncertain. The V gene's germline CDR1 is SEHNR and CDR2 FQNEAQ (reference sequence). V lost 4 bases and J 8 bases, leaving 17 bases between the germline ends. This CDR3 region has 14 residues. CDR3 residues: CASSSPGNIGTQYF. The DNA for the CDR3 is TGTGCCAGCAGCTCCCCTGGGAATATAGGTACCCAGTACTTC.

The gene calls are TRBV5-1 and TRBJ1-5; D might be TRBD1 (5 bases). From germline, CDR1 is SGHRS and CDR2 YFSETQ. The CDR3 runs to 13 residues. With 5 bases removed from V and 4 bases from J, the gap between germline ends came to 10 bases. CDR3 residues: CASRTELNQPQHF. CDR3 bases: TGCGCCAGCAGGACAGAGTTAAATCAGCCCCAGCATTTT.

The chain carries TRBV5-1 and TRBJ2-3, with D tentatively TRBD1 (7 bases). V lost 6 bases to trimming and J lost 4 bases, with 15 bases between them. The CDR3 is 14 amino acids. CDR1 is SGHRS and CDR2 is YFSETQ in the germline V gene. The CDR3, as DNA: TGCGCCAGCAAGCCGGAGGGGGCCGCAGATACGCAGTATTTT. It specifies CASKPEGAADTQYF.

In its sample, this clonotype was seen a few times. The chain links TRBV20-1 to TRBJ2-7, with 7 bases that match TRBD2. V gave up 6 bases and J gave up 7 bases; unmatched junction bases: 12. Germline V gene lookup returns CDR1 DFQATT and CDR2 SNEGSKA (reference sequence). CDR3 length: 13 residues. The chain's CDR3 is CSAGGTAPGEQYF. The CDR3 DNA reads as TGCAGTGCGGGGGGGACCGCCCCGGGGGAGCAGTACTTC.

CDR3 in DNA: TGTGCCAGCAGTGATCCTAATAGGGACCAGTACTTC. Residues: CASSDPNRDQYF. The rearrangement links TRBV6-1 to TRBJ2-5, with no clear D. Trimming took off 3 bases at V and 10 bases at J, with 12 bases between the two ends. CDR1 is MNHNS, CDR2 SASEGT, per germline. The CDR3 consists of 12 residues.

This clonotype was counted between two and nine times. The rearrangement uses TRBV12-3 or TRBV12-4 and TRBJ1-5; no clear D. This CDR3 is built from 16 residues. V was clipped by 2 bases and J by 7 bases, with 18 bases between them. CDR3 protein: CASSLSGGRGWQPQHF. DNA of the CDR3: TGTGCCAGCAGTTTATCGGGCGGCCGCGGATGGCAGCCCCAGCATTTT.

This clonotype was counted only a few times. The CDR3 region is CASSLLRDRGETGELFF. CDR3 in DNA: TGTGCCAGCAGCTTACTCCGAGACAGGGGGGAGACCGGGGAGCTGTTTTTT. The chain links TRBV7-2 to TRBJ2-2, with 9 bases matching TRBD1. Germline-derived CDR1 and CDR2 are SGHTA and FQGNSA. The CDR3 runs to 17 residues. The junction had 9 bases not matched to a gene; V was cut back by 2 bases and J by 5 bases.

Only a few counts were recorded for this clonotype. V and J are TRBV18 and TRBJ2-5; D remains unclear. Trimming left V 3 bases short and J 3 bases short, with 17 bases between. The CDR3 is made up of 16 amino acids. Per the germline V gene, CDR1 is KGHSH and CDR2 is LQKENI. CDR3 region: CASSPTLFRGEETQYF. The CDR3, as DNA: TGTGCCAGCTCACCGACCCTTTTCCGTGGGGAAGAGACCCAGTACTTC.

This clonotype was seen many times. The chain couples TRBV12-3 or TRBV12-4 to TRBJ1-1; D unresolved. Trimming stripped 6 bases from V and 0 bases from J, with 5 bases between. The CDR3 has 12 residues. The DNA of the CDR3 is TGTGCCAGCAGAGTGGTGAACACTGAAGCTTTCTTT. Protein product: CASRVVNTEAFF.

The V and J genes are TRBV3-1 and TRBJ2-2; D unclear. CDR3 length: 13 residues. Germline V gene data show CDR1 as LGHDT and CDR2 as YNNKEL (reference sequence). V lost 0 bases and J lost 4, with 3 bases in between. The CDR3: CASSQEPTGELFF. The CDR3 bases are TGTGCCAGCAGCCAAGAACCCACCGGGGAGCTGTTTTTT.

The chain employs TRBV9 and TRBJ2-1; no definite D call. The ends were cut back, 0 bases at V and 8 bases at J, with 6 bases in the middle. The V gene's germline CDR1 is SGDLS and CDR2 YYNGEE. CDR3 length: 12 amino acids. The CDR3: CASSVAQDEQFF. CDR3 nucleotide sequence: TGTGCCAGCAGCGTAGCGCAGGATGAGCAGTTCTTC. Combining the CDR3 with reference TRBV9 and TRBJ2-1 gives the whole variable domain DSGVTQTPKHLITATGQRVTLRCSPRSGDLSVYWYQQSLDQGLQFLIQYYNGEERAKGNILERFSAQQFPDLHSELNLSSLELGDSALYFCASSVAQDEQFFGPGTRLTVL.

In this sample, this clonotype turned up a few times. The V call is TRBV29-1, the J call TRBJ2-3; D remains ambiguous. This CDR3 is built from 9 residues. Germline-derived CDR1 and CDR2 are SQVTM and ANQGSEA. V lost 5 bases and J 12 bases, leaving 9 bases between the germline ends. Here the CDR3 DNA reads TGCAGCGTTAGTGGCGAACAGTATTTT. Its protein product is CSVSGEQYF.

This clonotype was recorded a few times. The J gene is TRBJ2-1, the V gene TRBV29-1; D not resolved. V lost 3 bases and J 4 bases, leaving 13 bases between the germline ends. Germline CDR1 and CDR2: SQVTM and ANQGSEA. This CDR3 is built from 14 residues. CDR3 residues: CSVDAGQGYNEQFF. DNA for the CDR3: TGCAGCGTTGATGCAGGTCAAGGGTACAATGAGCAGTTCTTC.

There are a few counts of this clonotype. This chain links TRBV10-3 with TRBJ2-1, with D possibly TRBD2 on 6 matching bases. V lost 3 bases and J 2 bases, leaving 11 bases between the germline ends. Germline V gene lookup returns CDR1 ENHRY and CDR2 SYGVKD. The CDR3 runs 15 residues. In DNA form, the CDR3 reads TGTGCCATCAGTGATGGGGTAGCGGCCTACAATGAGCAGTTCTTC. It codes for CAISDGVAAYNEQFF.

The chain uses TRBV10-3 and TRBJ2-1; TRBD2 is a possible D gene (6 bases). The CDR3 length is 16 residues. Germline CDR1 reads ENHRY; CDR2 reads SYGVKD. V was pared by 6 bases and J by 7 bases, with 22 bases between. Here the CDR3 reads CAISSEGRGAGNEQFF. The CDR3 bases are TGTGCCATCAGCTCTGAGGGTCGTGGGGCGGGGAATGAGCAGTTCTTC.

This clonotype came up a few times. The V call is TRBV10-3, the J call TRBJ2-2; tentative D call: TRBD2 (6 bases). V shed 6 bases and J shed 0 bases, with 11 bases lying between them. The CDR3 contains 15 residues. Germline V gene lookup returns CDR1 ENHRY and CDR2 SYGVKD. The CDR3 loop reads CAIRGLSTNTGELFF. DNA for the CDR3: TGTGCCATCAGGGGACTTTCTACGAACACCGGGGAGCTGTTTTTT.

This clonotype was counted between two and nine times. The chain has TRBV20-1 and TRBJ1-2, with 7 nucleotides matching TRBD1. After removal of 4 bases from V and 13 bases from J, the junction contained 9 bases not matched to a gene. The CDR3 covers 11 residues. The germline CDR1 and CDR2 sequences are DFQATT and SNEGSKA (reference sequence). CDR3 sequence (DNA): TGCAGTGCTAAGACAGGGATCCTGCTCACCTTC. It specifies CSAKTGILLTF.

The V and J genes are TRBV6-2 or TRBV6-3 and TRBJ2-7; 10 bases fit TRBD2. J was trimmed by 2 bases and V by 6 bases; bases with no gene match: 10. The CDR3 runs to 16 residues. Per the germline V gene, CDR1 is MNHEY and CDR2 is SVGEGT. The CDR3 sequence is CASRDAGTSATYEQYF. In DNA, the CDR3 is TGTGCCAGCAGAGACGCGGGGACTAGCGCGACCTACGAGCAGTACTTC.

This clonotype was recorded a few times. The rearrangement uses TRBV29-1 and TRBJ1-2, with 12 bases identical to TRBD1. The CDR3 runs to 15 residues. The V and J ends lost 6 bases and 8 bases, in that order; junction bases with no gene match: 13. Germline V gene data show CDR1 as SQVTM and CDR2 as ANQGSEA. CDR3 coding DNA: TGCAGCGTCTCCGGGACAGGGGGCCGAGGTGGAGGCTACACCTTC. Translation gives CSVSGTGGRGGGYTF.

The chain recombines TRBV5-6 with TRBJ2-2; no firm D call. CDR1 is SGHDT, CDR2 YYEEEE, per germline. V gave up 4 bases and J gave up 2 bases, with 15 bases separating them. The CDR3 sequence is 16 residues long. CDR3 DNA: TGTGCCAGCAGCCCGGTAGGCCGAACTAACACCGGGGAGCTGTTTTTT. Encoded protein: CASSPVGRTNTGELFF.

A few counts support this clonotype. The chain employs TRBV7-9 and TRBJ2-3, with D perhaps assigned TRBD1 or TRBD2 (5 bases each). This CDR3 contains 15 residues. V gave up 5 bases and J gave up 3 bases, with 15 bases separating them. Looked up from germline, CDR1 is SEHNR and CDR2 is FQNEAQ (reference sequence). In nucleotides, the CDR3 is TGTGCCAGCAGCCCCGGATTGGGGGAGACAGATACGCAGTATTTT. Translating it yields CASSPGLGETDTQYF.

This clonotype was recorded a few times. The chain joins TRBV3-1 to TRBJ2-3; D unresolved. The CDR3 is made up of 13 amino acids. Per germline, CDR1 LGHDT and CDR2 YNNKEL (reference sequence). V dropped 0 bases and J dropped 8 bases, with 9 bases sitting between them. The CDR3, as DNA: TGTGCCAGCAGCCAAGAAGGGTGGGGTACGCAGTATTTT. Protein: CASSQEGWGTQYF.

This clonotype showed up many times. The rearrangement joins TRBV12-3 or TRBV12-4 to TRBJ2-1, with 14 bases that match TRBD2. Trimming at V came to 5 bases and at J to 8 bases, leaving 5 bases not matched to a gene. CDR3 length: 15 residues. The DNA of the CDR3 is TGTGCCAGCAGTCCTAGACTAGCGGGAGGGGATGAGCAGTTCTTC. It yields the protein CASSPRLAGGDEQFF.

CDR3 in DNA: TGCAGCGTTGAAATCCCTAGCGAAAGTCCAGAGACCCAGTACTTC. Translated: CSVEIPSESPETQYF. V and J are TRBV29-1 and TRBJ2-5; the D gene is possibly TRBD2 (6 bases). The V gene's germline CDR1 is SQVTM and CDR2 ANQGSEA. V was cut by 2 bases and J by 4 bases, with 17 bases left in between. CDR3 length equals 15 residues.

The chain has TRBV7-9 and TRBJ2-7, with D uncertain. The V end was cut by 5 bases, the J end by 3 bases, with 14 bases between. Germline lookup yields CDR1 SEHNR and CDR2 FQNEAQ (reference sequence). The CDR3 contains 14 residues. CDR3 nucleotide sequence: TGTGCCAGCAGCGGAGACGGAACGTACTACGAGCAGTACTTC. Its translation is CASSGDGTYYEQYF.

This clonotype was recorded at least ten times. The V call is TRBV7-9, the J call TRBJ1-1, with TRBD1 as a possible D gene (5 bases). The CDR3 runs to 15 residues. V was clipped by 3 bases and J by 1 base, with 12 bases between them. Germline lookup yields CDR1 SEHNR and CDR2 FQNEAQ (reference sequence). DNA for the CDR3: TGTGCCAGCAGCTTGGGACGGCGACAGAACACTGAAGCTTTCTTT. Protein: CASSLGRRQNTEAFF.

In its sample, this clonotype was seen a few times. The genes are TRBV5-8 and TRBJ1-1; D not resolved. The CDR3 consists of 12 residues. The germline V gene encodes CDR1 SGHTS and CDR2 YDEGEE. Trimming pared 4 bases from V and 9 bases from J, leaving 13 bases between. The CDR3 DNA reads TGTGCCAGCAGCCGACGCGGATCGCAAGCTTTCTTT. Its protein product is CASSRRGSQAFF.